This paragraph covers one T cell receptor beta chain sequence. The antigen is unknown. This sample stems from a study of T cell repertoires in aging, cancer and after chemotherapy. Study details: Donor ages fell into six groups from 30 or younger up to 70 or older. Glioblastoma patients receiving temozolomide-based therapy gave paired samples before and after chemotherapy. Whole-study findings and limits: Loss of evenness, beyond lost richness, contributed to age-related TCR diversity decline in cancer patients. Age-matched healthy donors had significantly more diverse, less clonal blood TCR repertoires than untreated cancer patients.

Rearranged V-D-J TRB sequences were amplified with a mixed TRB-A/B primer pool. MiXCR, applied by TCRdb to the multiplex PCR reads, yields one record per CDR3 protein. The top ten clones hold around 9.8% of a sample with several thousand distinct CDR3 sequences, about 35% of them seen once. Peripheral blood genomic DNA, not sorted cells or RNA, was the template. Sequenced input: blood. The TCR sequence derives from a human donor with a solid tumor.

CDR3 region: CASSGTSGRIQYF. The CDR3 DNA follows: TGTGCCAGCAGCGGGACTAGCGGGAGGATTCAGTACTTC. The chain combines TRBV28 with TRBJ2-4, with 15 bases identical to TRBD2. V lost 6 bases to trimming and J lost 10 bases; unmatched junction nucleotides: 1. From germline, CDR1 is MDHEN and CDR2 SYDVKM. This CDR3 has 13 residues.